This T cell receptor beta chain was sequenced for a study of T cells in women clearing cervical HPV infection. The data were produced by immunoSEQ multiplex PCR, yet TCRdb's version contains in-frame clones alone and is incomplete. The specimen's table records around 39,000 clones. About this clone itself: The sequence runs out 3 residues before the end of the CDR3; the remainder is reconstructed from the germline J gene.

There are 15 residues in the CDR3. Germline-derived CDR1 and CDR2 are KGHSH and LQKENI. Sequenced input: blood buffy coat. The chain couples TRBV18 to TRBJ2-4; a possible D gene is TRBD1 (6 bases). The sequence was obtained from a woman aged 18 to 69 with a cervical HPV16 infection that either progressed to CIN3+ or cleared (not recorded which). The part of the CDR3 DNA that was read is TGTGCCAGCTCACCCTACAGGGAAGCGAACTATGGT. Translated, it gives CASSPYREANYG. The complete CDR3 protein is CASSPYREANYGQYF.